Listed below are T cell receptor beta chains from one sample, sequenced in a study of cytomegalovirus exposure and HLA in healthy donors. Generated by immunoSEQ multiplex PCR, the TCRdb table keeps only in-frame clones and is missing some. The data contain about 120,000 clones, just over 15% of them singletons. Specimen: PBMCs. These receptors all come from a woman between 18 and 29 years old in good health and CMV-seronegative. The CDR3 runs from the conserved cysteine through the conserved F or W.

cdr3_length j_call v_call cdr3_aa
17 TRBJ2-5 TRBV9 CASSVAERGGTQETQYF
13 TRBJ1-4 TRBV19 CASSRQSNEKLFF
16 TRBJ1-1 TRBV5-1 CASSARDRGSGTEAFF
14 TRBJ1-6 TRBV27 CASSPDTYNSPLHF
14 TRBJ1-4 TRBV5-1 CASSLAGTGEKLFF
14 TRBJ2-1 TRBV2 CASSVGGIGNEQFF
18 TRBJ2-1 TRBV7-3 CASSLAPVSSGRGNEQFF
14 TRBJ2-1 TRBV5-4 CASSLTRINNEQFF
15 TRBJ2-7 TRBV5-6 CASSPRQGASYEQYF
16 TRBJ1-1 TRBV18 CASSPSGTGGWTEAFF
14 TRBJ1-1 TRBV2 CASLVRPSGTEAFF
13 TRBJ2-5 TRBV30 CAWSVRQGETQYF
14 TRBJ1-4 TRBV5-4 CASSLVGANEKLFF
17 TRBJ1-2 TRBV18 CASSPSPFRVPSGGYTF
12 TRBJ1-4 TRBV7-8 CASSFRGEKLFF
15 TRBJ2-3 TRBV6-1 CASSEIAGGTDTQYF
13 TRBJ1-6 TRBV7-2 CASSRMGGGFSHF
12 TRBJ1-5 TRBV28 CASSLPGRFQHF
17 TRBJ2-7 TRBV11-2 CASSLARASGSSYEQYF
14 TRBJ2-1 TRBV5-5 CASSLTRLYNEQFF
14 TRBJ2-7 TRBV19 CASSRGQGAKEQYF
15 TRBJ1-5 TRBV4-3 CASSQPDREHQPQHF
15 TRBJ1-1 TRBV6-1 CASRRGATMNTEAFF
17 TRBJ2-2 TRBV9 CASSVVLAGADGGELFF
15 TRBJ1-4 TRBV19 CASSLTGAGGEKLFF
14 TRBJ1-2 TRBV4-2 CASSQEGGDYGYTF
14 TRBJ2-5 TRBV30 CAWGHGQDAETQYF
14 TRBJ2-2 TRBV7-2 CASSSTTGTGELFF
13 TRBJ2-7 TRBV27 CASSLGLTYEQYF
14 TRBJ1-5 TRBV2 CASSGFRGGQPQHF
15 TRBJ2-1 TRBV2 CASSLLAGEVNEQFF
18 TRBJ1-4 TRBV28 CASSFGVWREWIDEKLLF
13 TRBJ1-2 TRBV28 CASSSDRRNGYTF
13 TRBJ1-4 TRBV2 CAIGTDVRGKLFF
14 TRBJ1-6 TRBV7-9 CASSFAGSNSPLHF
13 TRBJ1-5 TRBV6-5 CASSPDRNQPQHF
15 TRBJ2-3 TRBV7-6 CASSLFRGRTDTQYF
16 TRBJ2-2 TRBV30 CASLGGPRGDTGELFF
12 TRBJ2-7 TRBV7-9 CASSPYRQGQYF
15 TRBJ1-5 TRBV4-2 CASSQGEGSNQPQHF
16 TRBJ2-5 TRBV2 CASTQTRTGGGETQYF